This T cell receptor (beta chain) was sequenced during a study of tumor and adjacent non-tumor tissue in lung cancer. For the study at large: Patients comprised about a dozen adenocarcinoma, a couple of squamous cell carcinoma and 1 small cell lung cancer.

This clonotype was seen once. The antigen is not known. A read error is likely, as this CDR3 ends without the conserved phenylalanine or tryptophan. Findings of the study overall: Top 100 clones took a larger repertoire share in normal lung.

TCRbeta libraries were built with three rounds of nested PCR, modified from ARM-PCR. TCRdb re-analysed the multiplex PCR reads in MiXCR, keeping a single row per CDR3 protein. Among about 80,000 distinct CDR3 sequences listed, over 55% were seen once. This sample's RNA came from whole unsorted tissue. There are 13 residues in the CDR3. The rearrangement uses TRBV12-3 or TRBV12-4 and TRBJ2-2, with D perhaps matching TRBD1 (5 bases). Sequencing was carried out using lung tumor tissue. This sequence was found in a woman aged 35 to 49 with non-small cell lung cancer. CDR3 in DNA: TGTACCAGCAGTAGACAGAGCACCGGGGAGCTGTTTCTT. The encoded protein is CTSSRQSTGELFL.